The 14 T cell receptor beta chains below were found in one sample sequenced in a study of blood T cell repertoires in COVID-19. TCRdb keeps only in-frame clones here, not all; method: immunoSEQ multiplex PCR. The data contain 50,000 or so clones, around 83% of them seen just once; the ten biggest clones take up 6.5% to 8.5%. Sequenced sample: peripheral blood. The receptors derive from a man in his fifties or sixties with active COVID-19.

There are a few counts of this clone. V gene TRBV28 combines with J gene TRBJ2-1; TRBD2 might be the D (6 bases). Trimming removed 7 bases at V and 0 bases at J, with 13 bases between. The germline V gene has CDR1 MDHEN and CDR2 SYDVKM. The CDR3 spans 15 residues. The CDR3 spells CASTGLSSSYNEQFF. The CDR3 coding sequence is TGTGCCAGCACGGGACTCTCCAGCTCCTACAATGAGCAGTTCTTC.

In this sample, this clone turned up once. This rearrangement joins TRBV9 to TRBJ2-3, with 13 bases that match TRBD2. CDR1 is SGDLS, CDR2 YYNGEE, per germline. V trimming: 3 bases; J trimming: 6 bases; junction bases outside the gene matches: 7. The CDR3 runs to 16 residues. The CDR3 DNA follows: TGTGCCAGCAGCGAGCCGGGACTAGCGGGAAGGGATACGCAGTATTTT. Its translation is CASSEPGLAGRDTQYF.

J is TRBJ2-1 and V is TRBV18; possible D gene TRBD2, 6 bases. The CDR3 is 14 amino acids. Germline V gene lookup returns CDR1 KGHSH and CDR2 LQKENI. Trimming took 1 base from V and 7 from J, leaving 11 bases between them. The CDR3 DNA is TGTGCCAGCTCACCACAAGTAGGAGGGAATGAGCAGTTCTTC. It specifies CASSPQVGGNEQFF.

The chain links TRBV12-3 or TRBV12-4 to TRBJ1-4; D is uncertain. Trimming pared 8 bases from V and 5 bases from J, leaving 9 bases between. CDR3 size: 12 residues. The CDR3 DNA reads TGTGCCAGCTCACGGAGGAATGAAAAACTGTTTTTT. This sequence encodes CASSRRNEKLFF.

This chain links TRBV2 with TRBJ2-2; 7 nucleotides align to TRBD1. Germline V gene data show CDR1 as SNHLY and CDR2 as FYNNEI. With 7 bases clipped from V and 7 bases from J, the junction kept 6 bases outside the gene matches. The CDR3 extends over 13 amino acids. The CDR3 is CASMIGGHGELFF. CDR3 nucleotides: TGTGCCAGCATGATAGGGGGCCACGGGGAGCTGTTTTTT.

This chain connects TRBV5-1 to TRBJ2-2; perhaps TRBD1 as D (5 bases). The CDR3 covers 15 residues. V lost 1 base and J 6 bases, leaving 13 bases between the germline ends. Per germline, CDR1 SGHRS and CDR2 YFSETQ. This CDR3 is CASSLRQGVAGELFF. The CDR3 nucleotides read TGCGCCAGCAGCTTGAGGCAGGGTGTCGCCGGGGAGCTGTTTTTT.

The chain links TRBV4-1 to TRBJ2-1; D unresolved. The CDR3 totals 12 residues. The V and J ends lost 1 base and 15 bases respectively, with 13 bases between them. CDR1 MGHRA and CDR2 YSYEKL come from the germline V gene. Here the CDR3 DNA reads TGCGCCAGCAGCCAAGGGAATAGCCGATGGTTCTTC. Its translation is CASSQGNSRWFF.

CDR3 sequence: CASSVSGGRGYNEQFF. The CDR3 DNA reads as TGTGCCAGCAGCGTCTCAGGGGGCAGAGGCTACAATGAGCAGTTCTTC. This rearrangement joins TRBV5-5 to TRBJ2-1; 8 bases are shared with TRBD1. There are 16 residues in the CDR3. Germline V gives CDR1 SGHKS, CDR2 YYEKEE (reference sequence). V shed 4 bases, J shed 3 bases, and the junction held 9 bases outside the gene matches.

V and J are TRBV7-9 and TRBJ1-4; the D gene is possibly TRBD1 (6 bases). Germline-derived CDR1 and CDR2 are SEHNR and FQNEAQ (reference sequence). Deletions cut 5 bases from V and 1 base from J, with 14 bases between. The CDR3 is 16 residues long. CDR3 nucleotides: TGTGCCAGCAGCCCGGGGGGGGCTCGAACTAATGAAAAACTGTTTTTT. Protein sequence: CASSPGGARTNEKLFF. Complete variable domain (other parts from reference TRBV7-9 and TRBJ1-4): DTGVSQNPRHKITKRGQNVTFRCDPISEHNRLYWYRQTLGQGPEFLTYFQNEAQLEKSRLLSDRFSAERPKGSFSTLEIQRTEQGDSAMYLCASSPGGARTNEKLFFGSGTQLSVL.

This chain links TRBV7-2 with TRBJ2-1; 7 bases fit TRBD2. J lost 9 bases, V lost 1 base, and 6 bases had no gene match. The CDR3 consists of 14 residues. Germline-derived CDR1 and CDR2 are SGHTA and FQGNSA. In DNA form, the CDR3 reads TGTGCCAGCAGCTTAGGCCGGGGGAGGGGTGAGCAGTTCTTC. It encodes CASSLGRGRGEQFF.

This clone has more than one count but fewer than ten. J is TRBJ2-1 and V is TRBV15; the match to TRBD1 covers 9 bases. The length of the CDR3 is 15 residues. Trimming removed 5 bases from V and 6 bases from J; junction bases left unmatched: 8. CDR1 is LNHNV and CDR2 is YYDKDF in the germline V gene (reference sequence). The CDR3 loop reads CATSVGQGQFNEQFF. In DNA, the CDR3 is TGTGCCACCAGCGTGGGACAGGGCCAATTCAATGAGCAGTTCTTC. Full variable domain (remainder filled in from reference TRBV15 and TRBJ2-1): DAMVIQNPRYQVTQFGKPVTLSCSQTLNHNVMYWYQQKSSQAPKLLFHYYDKDFNNEADTPDNFQSRRPNTSFCFLDIRSPGLGDTAMYLCATSVGQGQFNEQFFGPGTRLTVL.

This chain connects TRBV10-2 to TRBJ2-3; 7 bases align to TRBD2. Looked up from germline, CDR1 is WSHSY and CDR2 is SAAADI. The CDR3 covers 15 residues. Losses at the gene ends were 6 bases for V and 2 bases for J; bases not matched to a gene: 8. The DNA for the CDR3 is TGCGCCAGCAGGGCCGCCGCGGGAGCCACAGATACGCAGTATTTT. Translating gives CASRAAAGATDTQYF.

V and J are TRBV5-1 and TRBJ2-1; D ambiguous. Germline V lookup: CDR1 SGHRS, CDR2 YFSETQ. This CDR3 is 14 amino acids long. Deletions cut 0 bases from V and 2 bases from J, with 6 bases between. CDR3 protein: CASSLGSAYNEQFF. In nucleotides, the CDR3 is TGCGCCAGCAGCTTGGGCAGCGCCTACAATGAGCAGTTCTTC.

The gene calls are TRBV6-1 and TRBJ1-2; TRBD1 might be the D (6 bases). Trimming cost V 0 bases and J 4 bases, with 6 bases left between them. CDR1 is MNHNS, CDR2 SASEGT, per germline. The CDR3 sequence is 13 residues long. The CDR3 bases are TGTGCCAGCAGTGAAGCGACAGGCTATGGCTACACCTTC. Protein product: CASSEATGYGYTF.